The 2 T cell receptor beta chains presented below share a single source sample, sequenced in a study of blood T cell repertoires in COVID-19. Assay used: immunoSEQ multiplex PCR; TCRdb lists only in-frame clones, some missing. The table lists 140,000 or so clones, 65% to 90% of them singletons. Sequencing was done on a sample of peripheral blood. The source of these receptors is a human donor in a cohort sampled during active COVID-19.

The chain recombines TRBV5-1 with TRBJ2-5, with D perhaps TRBD1 (5 bases). Trimming took off 4 bases at V and 5 bases at J, with 15 bases between the two ends. Germline CDR1 SGHRS, CDR2 YFSETQ. The CDR3 runs to 14 residues. CDR3 DNA: TGCGCCAGCAGCCCGTGGGGCCCTGGTGAGACCCAGTACTTC. Its protein product is CASSPWGPGETQYF.

V and J are TRBV4-2 and TRBJ2-7, with 7 bases lining up with TRBD1. The CDR3 is 15 residues long. Germline trimming cut 0 bases from V and 2 bases from J; bases unmatched to any gene: 4. CDR1 LGHNA and CDR2 YNFKEQ come from the germline V gene. CDR3 coding DNA: TGTGCCAGCAGCCAAGACCCGGGACAGACCTACGAGCAGTACTTC. It encodes CASSQDPGQTYEQYF.